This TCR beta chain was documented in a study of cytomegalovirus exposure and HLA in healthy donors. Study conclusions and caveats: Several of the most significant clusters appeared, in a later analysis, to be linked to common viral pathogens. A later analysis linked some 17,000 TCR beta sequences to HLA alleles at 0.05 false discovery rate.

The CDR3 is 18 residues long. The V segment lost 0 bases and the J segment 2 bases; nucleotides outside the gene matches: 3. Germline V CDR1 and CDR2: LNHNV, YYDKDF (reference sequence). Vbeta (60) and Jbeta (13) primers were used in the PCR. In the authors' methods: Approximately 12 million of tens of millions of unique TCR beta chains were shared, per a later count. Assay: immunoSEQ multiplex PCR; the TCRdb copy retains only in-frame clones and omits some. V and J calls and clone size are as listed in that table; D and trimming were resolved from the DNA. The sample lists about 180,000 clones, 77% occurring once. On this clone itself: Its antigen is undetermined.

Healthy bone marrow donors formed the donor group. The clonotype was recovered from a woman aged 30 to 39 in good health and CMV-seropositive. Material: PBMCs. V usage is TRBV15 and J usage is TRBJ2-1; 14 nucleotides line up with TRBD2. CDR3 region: CATSRDGTSGSTYNEQFF. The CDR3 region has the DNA TGTGCCACCAGCAGAGATGGGACTAGCGGGAGTACCTACAATGAGCAGTTCTTC.